This entry is about one TCR beta chain. Its antigen is not known. Primed by a sample-barcoded 5' primer and a J-beta primer mix, a second PCR proceeded for about 7 to 12 cycles. Each CDR3 protein gets one entry after TCRdb re-called the 5' RACE reads with MiXCR. Of some 290,000 distinct CDR3 sequences listed, 25% to 30% were seen once; the top ten hold 25% to 35%. The data belong to a study of blood T cells in healthy people across ages. Study-wide results and limits: Getting older went along with TCR beta diversity per million T cells dropping roughly linearly.

Germline assignment: CDR1 MDHEN and CDR2 SYDVKM. Losses at the gene ends were 5 bases for V and 6 bases for J; bases not matched to a gene: 9. This CDR3 spans 16 amino acids. Each donor was a healthy Caucasian individual from Russia, aged 6 to 90. The clonotype originates from a woman in her seventies in good health. What was sequenced was blood. V usage is TRBV28 and J usage is TRBJ1-6, with 8 positions matching TRBD1. This CDR3 is CASSRRRDRSNSPLHF. The CDR3 nucleotides read TGTGCCAGCAGTAGACGCAGGGACAGGTCTAATTCACCCCTCCACTTT.